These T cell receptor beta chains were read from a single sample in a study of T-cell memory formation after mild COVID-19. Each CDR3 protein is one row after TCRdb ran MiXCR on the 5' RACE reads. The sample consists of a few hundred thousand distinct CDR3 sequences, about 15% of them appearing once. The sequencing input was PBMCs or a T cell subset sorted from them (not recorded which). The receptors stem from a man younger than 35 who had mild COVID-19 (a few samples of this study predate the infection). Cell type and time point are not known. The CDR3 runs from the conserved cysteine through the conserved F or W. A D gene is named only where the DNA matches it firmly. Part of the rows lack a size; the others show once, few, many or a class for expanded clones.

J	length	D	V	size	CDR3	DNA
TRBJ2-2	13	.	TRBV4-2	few	CASSQERVGELFF	TGTGCCAGCAGCCAAGAGAGGGTCGGGGAGCTGTTTTTT
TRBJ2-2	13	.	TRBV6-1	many	CASSLRRAGELFF	TGTGCCAGCAGTCTTCGCCGGGCCGGGGAGCTGTTTTTT
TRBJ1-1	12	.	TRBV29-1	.	CSVVAANTEAFF	TGCAGCGTTGTCGCAGCGAACACTGAAGCTTTCTTT
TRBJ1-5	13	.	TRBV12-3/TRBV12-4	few	CASTPGRDQPQHF	TGTGCCAGCACCCCGGGGAGGGATCAGCCCCAGCATTTT
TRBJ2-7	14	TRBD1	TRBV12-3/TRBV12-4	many	CASSFPDRVTEQYF	TGTGCCAGCAGTTTTCCGGACAGGGTAACCGAGCAGTACTTC
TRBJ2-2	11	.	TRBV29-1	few	CSVLSAGELFF	TGCAGCGTTCTTTCGGCTGGGGAGCTGTTTTTT
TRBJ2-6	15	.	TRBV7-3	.	CASRVGGSGANVLTF	TGTGCCAGCAGAGTCGGTGGCTCTGGGGCCAACGTCCTGACTTTC
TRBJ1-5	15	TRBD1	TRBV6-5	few	CASSSPGQAGQPQHF	TGTGCCAGCAGTTCACCGGGACAGGCAGGTCAGCCCCAGCATTTT
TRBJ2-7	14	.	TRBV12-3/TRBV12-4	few	CASSGTPTSHEQYF	TGTGCCAGCAGTGGGACTCCCACGTCGCACGAGCAGTACTTC
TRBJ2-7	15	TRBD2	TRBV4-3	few	CASSQDRGGSYEQYF	TGTGCCAGCAGCCAAGATCGGGGGGGAAGCTACGAGCAGTACTTC
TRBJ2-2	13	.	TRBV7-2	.	CASSSGTPGELFF	TGTGCCAGCAGCTCTGGGACGCCCGGGGAGCTGTTTTTT
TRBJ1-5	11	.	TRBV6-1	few	CASSGNQPQHF	TGTGCCAGCAGTGGAAATCAGCCCCAGCATTTT
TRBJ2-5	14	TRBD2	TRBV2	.	CASSEGGGAETQYF	TGTGCCAGCAGTGAGGGCGGGGGGGCCGAGACCCAGTACTTC
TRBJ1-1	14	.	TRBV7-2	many	CASSRQVSNTEAFF	TGTGCCAGCAGCCGACAGGTTAGCAACACTGAAGCTTTCTTT
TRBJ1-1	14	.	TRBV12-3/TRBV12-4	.	CASSPRPWGTEAFF	TGTGCCAGCAGTCCCCGACCATGGGGCACTGAAGCTTTCTTT
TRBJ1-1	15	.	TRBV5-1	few	CASSAERQLNTEAFF	TGCGCCAGCAGCGCAGAGCGGCAACTGAACACTGAAGCTTTCTTT
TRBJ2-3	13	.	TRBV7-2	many	CASSLESWDTQYF	TGTGCCAGCAGCTTAGAGTCTTGGGATACGCAGTATTTT
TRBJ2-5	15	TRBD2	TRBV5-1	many	CASSLGLAGAETQYF	TGCGCCAGCAGCTTGGGGCTAGCGGGGGCAGAGACCCAGTACTTC
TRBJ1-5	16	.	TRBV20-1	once	CSARDFQQDSNQPQHF	TGCAGTGCTAGAGATTTCCAACAGGATAGCAATCAGCCCCAGCATTTT
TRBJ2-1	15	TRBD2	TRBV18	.	CASSPSGTSFNEQFF	TGTGCCAGCTCACCATCCGGGACTAGCTTCAATGAGCAGTTCTTC
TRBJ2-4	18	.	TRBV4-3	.	CASSQEGRRGKAKNIQYF	TGCGCCAGCAGCCAAGAGGGCCGACGGGGAAAAGCCAAAAACATTCAGTACTTC
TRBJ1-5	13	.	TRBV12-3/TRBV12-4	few	CASSSQGYQPQHF	TGTGCCAGCAGCTCTCAGGGGTACCAGCCCCAGCATTTT
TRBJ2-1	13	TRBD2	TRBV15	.	CATSLAGGGRQFF	TGTGCCACCAGCTTAGCGGGGGGGGGTCGGCAGTTCTTC
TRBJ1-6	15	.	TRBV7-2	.	CASSHAGLNNSPLHF	TGTGCCAGCAGCCACGCCGGTCTAAATAATTCACCCCTCCACTTT
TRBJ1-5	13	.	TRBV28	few	CASSPTQGKPQHF	TGTGCCAGCAGTCCCACTCAGGGGAAACCCCAGCATTTT
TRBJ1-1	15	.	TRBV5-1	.	CASSLAREGSTEAFF	TGCGCCAGCAGCTTGGCTAGGGAAGGGAGCACTGAAGCTTTCTTT
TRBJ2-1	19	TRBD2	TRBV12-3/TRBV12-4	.	CATLAGTSDAPSYYNEQFF	TGTGCCACCTTGGCCGGGACTAGCGACGCCCCGTCCTATTACAATGAGCAGTTCTTC
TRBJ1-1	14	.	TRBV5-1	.	CASSLRWMNTEAFF	TGCGCCAGCAGCTTACGGTGGATGAACACTGAAGCTTTCTTT